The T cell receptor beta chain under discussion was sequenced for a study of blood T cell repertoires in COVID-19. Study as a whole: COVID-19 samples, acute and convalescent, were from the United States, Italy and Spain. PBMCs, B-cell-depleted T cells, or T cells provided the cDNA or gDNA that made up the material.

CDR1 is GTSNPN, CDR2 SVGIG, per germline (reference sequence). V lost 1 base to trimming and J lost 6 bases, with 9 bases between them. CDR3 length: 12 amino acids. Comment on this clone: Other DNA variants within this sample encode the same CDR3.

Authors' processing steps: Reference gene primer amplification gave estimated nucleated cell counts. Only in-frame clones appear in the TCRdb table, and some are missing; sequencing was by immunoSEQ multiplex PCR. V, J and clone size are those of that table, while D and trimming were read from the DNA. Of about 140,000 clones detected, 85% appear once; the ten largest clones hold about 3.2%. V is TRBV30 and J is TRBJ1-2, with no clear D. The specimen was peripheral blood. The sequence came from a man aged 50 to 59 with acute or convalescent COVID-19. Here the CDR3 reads CAWSGWQDGYTF. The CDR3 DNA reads TGTGCCTGGAGTGGGTGGCAAGATGGCTACACCTTC. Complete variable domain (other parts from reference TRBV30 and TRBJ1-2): SQTIHQWPATLVQPVGSPLSLECTVEGTSNPNLYWYRQAAGRGLQLLFYSVGIGQISSEVPQNLSASRPQDRQFILSSKKLLLSDSGFYLCAWSGWQDGYTFGSGTRLTVV.